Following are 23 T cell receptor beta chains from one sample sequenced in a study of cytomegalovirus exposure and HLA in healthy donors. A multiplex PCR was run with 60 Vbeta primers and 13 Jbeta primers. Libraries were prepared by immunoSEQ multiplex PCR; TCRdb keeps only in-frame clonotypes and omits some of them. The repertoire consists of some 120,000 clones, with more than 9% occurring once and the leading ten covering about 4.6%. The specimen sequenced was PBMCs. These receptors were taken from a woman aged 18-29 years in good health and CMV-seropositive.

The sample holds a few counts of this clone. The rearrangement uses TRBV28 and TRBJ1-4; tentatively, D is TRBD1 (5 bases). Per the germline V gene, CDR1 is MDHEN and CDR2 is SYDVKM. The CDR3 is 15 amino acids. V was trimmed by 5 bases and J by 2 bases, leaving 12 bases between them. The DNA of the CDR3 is TGTGCCAGCAGTCTCGCCGGGGGGACTAATGAAAAACTGTTTTTT. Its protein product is CASSLAGGTNEKLFF.

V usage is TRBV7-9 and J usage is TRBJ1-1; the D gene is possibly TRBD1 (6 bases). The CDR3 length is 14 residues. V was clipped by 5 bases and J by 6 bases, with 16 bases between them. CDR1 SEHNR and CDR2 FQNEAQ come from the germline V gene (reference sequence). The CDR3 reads CASSQGQNIPEAFF. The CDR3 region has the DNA TGTGCCAGCAGCCAAGGACAGAATATACCTGAAGCTTTCTTT. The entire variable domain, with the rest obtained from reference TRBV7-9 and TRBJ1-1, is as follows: DTGVSQNPRHKITKRGQNVTFRCDPISEHNRLYWYRQTLGQGPEFLTYFQNEAQLEKSRLLSDRFSAERPKGSFSTLEIQRTEQGDSAMYLCASSQGQNIPEAFFGQGTRLTVV.

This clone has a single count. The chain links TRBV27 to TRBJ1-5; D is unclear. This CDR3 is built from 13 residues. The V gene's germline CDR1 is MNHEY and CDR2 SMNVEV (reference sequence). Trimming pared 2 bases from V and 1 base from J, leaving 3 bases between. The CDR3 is CASSLVSNQPQHF. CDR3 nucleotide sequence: TGTGCCAGCAGTTTAGTAAGCAATCAGCCCCAGCATTTT.

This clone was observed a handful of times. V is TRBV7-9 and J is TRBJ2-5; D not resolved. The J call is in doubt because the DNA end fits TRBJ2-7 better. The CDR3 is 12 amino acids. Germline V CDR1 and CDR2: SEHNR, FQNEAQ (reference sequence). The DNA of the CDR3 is TGTGCCAGCAGGATGGAGAGCTACGAGCAGTACTTC. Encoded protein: CASRMESYEQYF.

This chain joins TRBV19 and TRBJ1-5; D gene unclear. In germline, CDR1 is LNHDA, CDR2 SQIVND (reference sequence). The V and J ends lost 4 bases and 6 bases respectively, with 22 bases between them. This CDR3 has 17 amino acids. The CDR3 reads CASSKSTTSDMGQPQHF. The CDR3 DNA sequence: TGTGCCAGTAGTAAAAGCACGACTAGTGACATGGGTCAGCCCCAGCATTTT.

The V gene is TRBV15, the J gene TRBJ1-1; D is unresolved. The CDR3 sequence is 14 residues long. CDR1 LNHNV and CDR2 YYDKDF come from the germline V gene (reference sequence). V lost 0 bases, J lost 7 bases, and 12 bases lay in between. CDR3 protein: CATSRDLSRVEAFF. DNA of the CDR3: TGTGCCACCAGCAGAGATTTGAGTAGAGTTGAAGCTTTCTTT. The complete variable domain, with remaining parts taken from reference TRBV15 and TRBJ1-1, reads DAMVIQNPRYQVTQFGKPVTLSCSQTLNHNVMYWYQQKSSQAPKLLFHYYDKDFNNEADTPDNFQSRRPNTSFCFLDIRSPGLGDTAMYLCATSRDLSRVEAFFGQGTRLTVV.

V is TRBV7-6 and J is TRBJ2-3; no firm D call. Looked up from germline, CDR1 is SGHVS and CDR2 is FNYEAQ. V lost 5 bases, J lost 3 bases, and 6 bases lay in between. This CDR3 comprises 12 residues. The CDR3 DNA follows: TGTGCCAGCAGCACAGTGACAGATACGCAGTATTTT. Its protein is CASSTVTDTQYF.

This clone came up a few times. The DNA for the CDR3 is TGTGCCAGCAGTTTAACGGGGATTAACTATGGCTACACCTTC. This encodes CASSLTGINYGYTF. This chain joins TRBV27 and TRBJ1-2; D remains ambiguous. Trimming left V 2 bases short and J 1 base short, with 8 bases between. The CDR3 sequence is 14 residues long. The germline CDR1 and CDR2 sequences are MNHEY and SMNVEV (reference sequence).

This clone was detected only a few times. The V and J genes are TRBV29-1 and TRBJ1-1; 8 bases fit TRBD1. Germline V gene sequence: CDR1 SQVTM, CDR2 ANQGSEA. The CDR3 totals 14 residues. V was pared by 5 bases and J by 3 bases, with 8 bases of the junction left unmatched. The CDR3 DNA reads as TGCAGCGTTACAGGGGGTAGAAGAGACACTGAAGCTTTCTTT. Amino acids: CSVTGGRRDTEAFF.

The CDR3: CASSQRGNLYEQYF. The CDR3 DNA follows: TGTGCCAGCAGCCAACGAGGAAATCTTTACGAGCAGTACTTC. The J gene is TRBJ2-7, the V gene TRBV14; unclear D gene. The CDR3 is made up of 14 amino acids. The germline gives CDR1 SGHDN, CDR2 FVKESK. Trimming shortened V by 2 bases and J by 4 bases, and 12 bases separated the two germline ends.

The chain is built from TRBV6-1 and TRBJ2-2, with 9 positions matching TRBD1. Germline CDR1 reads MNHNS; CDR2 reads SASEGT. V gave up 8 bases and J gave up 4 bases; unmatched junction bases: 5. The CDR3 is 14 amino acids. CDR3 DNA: TGTGCCAGCCTTAGGACAGGGGTCACCGGGGAGCTGTTTTTT. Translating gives CASLRTGVTGELFF.

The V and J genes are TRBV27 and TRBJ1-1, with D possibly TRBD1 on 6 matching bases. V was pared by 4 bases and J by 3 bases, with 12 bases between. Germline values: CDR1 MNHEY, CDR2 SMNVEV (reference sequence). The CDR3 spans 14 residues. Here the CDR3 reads CASSSGQSHTEAFF. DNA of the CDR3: TGTGCCAGCAGTTCCGGACAGAGTCACACTGAAGCTTTCTTT.

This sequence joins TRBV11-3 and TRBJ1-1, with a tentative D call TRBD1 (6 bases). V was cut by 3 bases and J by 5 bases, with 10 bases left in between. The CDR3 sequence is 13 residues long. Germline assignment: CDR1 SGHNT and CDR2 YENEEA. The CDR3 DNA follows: TGTGCCAGCAGCTTCACAGGGAAAACTGAAGCTTTCTTT. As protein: CASSFTGKTEAFF.

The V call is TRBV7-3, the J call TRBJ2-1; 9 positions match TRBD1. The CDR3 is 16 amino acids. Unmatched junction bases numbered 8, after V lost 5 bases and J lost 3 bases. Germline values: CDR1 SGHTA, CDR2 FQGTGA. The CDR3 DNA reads TGTGCCAGCAGCCTCACCGGGACAGGGATCTACAATGAGCAGTTCTTC. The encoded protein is CASSLTGTGIYNEQFF. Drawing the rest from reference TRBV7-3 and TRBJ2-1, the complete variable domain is GAGVSQTPSNKVTEKGKYVELRCDPISGHTALYWYRQSLGQGPEFLIYFQGTGAADDSGLPNDRFFAVRPEGSVSTLKIQRTERGDSAVYLCASSLTGTGIYNEQFFGPGTRLTVL.

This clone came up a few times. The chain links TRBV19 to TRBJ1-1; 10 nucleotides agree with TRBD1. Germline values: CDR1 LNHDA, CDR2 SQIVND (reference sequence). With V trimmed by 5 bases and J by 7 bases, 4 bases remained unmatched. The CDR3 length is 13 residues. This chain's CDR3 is CASSPWTGGEAFF. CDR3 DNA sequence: TGTGCCAGTAGTCCTTGGACAGGGGGTGAAGCTTTCTTT. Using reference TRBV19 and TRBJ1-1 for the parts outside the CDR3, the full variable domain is DGGITQSPKYLFRKEGQNVTLSCEQNLNHDAMYWYRQDPGQGLRLIYYSQIVNDFQKGDIAEGYSVSREKKESFPLTVTSAQKNPTAFYLCASSPWTGGEAFFGQGTRLTVV.

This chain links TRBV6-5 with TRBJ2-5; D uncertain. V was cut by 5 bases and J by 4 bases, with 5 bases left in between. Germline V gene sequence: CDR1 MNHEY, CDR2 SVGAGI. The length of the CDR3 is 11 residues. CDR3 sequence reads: CASSTGETQYF. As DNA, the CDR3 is TGTGCCAGCAGTACCGGAGAGACCCAGTACTTC.

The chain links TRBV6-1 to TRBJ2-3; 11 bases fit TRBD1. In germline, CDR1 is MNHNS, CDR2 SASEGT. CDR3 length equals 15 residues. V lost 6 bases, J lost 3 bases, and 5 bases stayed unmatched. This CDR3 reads CASRPGQGVTDTQYF. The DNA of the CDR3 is TGTGCCAGCAGACCGGGACAGGGGGTTACAGATACGCAGTATTTT.

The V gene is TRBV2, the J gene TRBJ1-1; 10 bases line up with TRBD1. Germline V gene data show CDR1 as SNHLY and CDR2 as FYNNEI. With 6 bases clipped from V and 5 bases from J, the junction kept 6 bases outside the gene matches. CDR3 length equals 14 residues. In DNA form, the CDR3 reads TGTGCCAGCAGAATACCGGGACAGGGGACTGAAGCTTTCTTT. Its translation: CASRIPGQGTEAFF.

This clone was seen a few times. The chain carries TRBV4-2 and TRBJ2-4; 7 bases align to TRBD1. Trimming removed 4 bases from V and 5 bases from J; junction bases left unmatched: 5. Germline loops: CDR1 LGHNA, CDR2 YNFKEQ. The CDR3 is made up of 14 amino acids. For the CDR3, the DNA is TGTGCCAGCAGCCCTTCACAGGGGCAAAACATTCAGTACTTC. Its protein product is CASSPSQGQNIQYF.

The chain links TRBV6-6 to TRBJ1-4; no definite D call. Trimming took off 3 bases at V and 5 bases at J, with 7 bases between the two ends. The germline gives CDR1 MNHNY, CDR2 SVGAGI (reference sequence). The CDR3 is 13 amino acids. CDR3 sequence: CASSYAQNEKLFF. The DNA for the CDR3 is TGTGCCAGCAGTTATGCCCAGAATGAAAAACTGTTTTTT.

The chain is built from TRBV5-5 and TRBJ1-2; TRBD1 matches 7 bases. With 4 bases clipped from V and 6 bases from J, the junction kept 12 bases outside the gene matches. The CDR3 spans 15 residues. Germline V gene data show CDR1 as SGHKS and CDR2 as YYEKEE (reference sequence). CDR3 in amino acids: CASSQSTGMVHGYTF. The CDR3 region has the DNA TGTGCCAGCAGCCAATCGACAGGGATGGTACATGGCTACACCTTC.

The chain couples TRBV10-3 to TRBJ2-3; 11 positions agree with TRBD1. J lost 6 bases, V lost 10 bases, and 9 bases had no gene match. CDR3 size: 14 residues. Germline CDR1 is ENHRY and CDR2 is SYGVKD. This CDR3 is CATTGQGVGDTQYF. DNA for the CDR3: TGTGCCACGACGGGACAGGGGGTAGGTGATACGCAGTATTTT.

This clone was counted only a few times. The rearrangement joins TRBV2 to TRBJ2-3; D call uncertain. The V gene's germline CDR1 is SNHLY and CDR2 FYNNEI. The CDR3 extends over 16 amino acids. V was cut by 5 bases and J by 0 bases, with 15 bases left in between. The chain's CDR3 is CASSWAENTSTDTQYF. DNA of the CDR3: TGTGCCAGCAGTTGGGCCGAGAACACTAGCACAGATACGCAGTATTTT. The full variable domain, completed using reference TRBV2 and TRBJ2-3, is EPEVTQTPSHQVTQMGQEVILRCVPISNHLYFYWYRQILGQKVEFLVSFYNNEISEKSEIFDDQFSVERPDGSNFTLKIRSTKLEDSAMYFCASSWAENTSTDTQYFGPGTRLTVL.